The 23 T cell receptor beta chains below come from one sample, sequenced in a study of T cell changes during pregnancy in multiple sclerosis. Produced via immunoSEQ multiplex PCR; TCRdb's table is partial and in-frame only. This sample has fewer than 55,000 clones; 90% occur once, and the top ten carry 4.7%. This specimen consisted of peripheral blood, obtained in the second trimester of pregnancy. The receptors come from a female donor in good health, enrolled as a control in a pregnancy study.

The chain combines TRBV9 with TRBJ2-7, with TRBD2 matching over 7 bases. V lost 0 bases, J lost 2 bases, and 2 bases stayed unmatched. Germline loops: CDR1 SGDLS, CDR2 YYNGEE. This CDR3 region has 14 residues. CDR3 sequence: CASSVGLAAYEQYF. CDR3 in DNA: TGTGCCAGCAGCGTAGGTCTAGCGGCCTACGAGCAGTACTTC.

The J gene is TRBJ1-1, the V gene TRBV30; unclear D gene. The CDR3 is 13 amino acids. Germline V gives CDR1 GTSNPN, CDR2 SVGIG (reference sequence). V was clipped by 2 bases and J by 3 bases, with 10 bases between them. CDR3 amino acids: CAWSRGGHTEAFF. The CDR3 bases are TGTGCCTGGAGTAGAGGAGGGCACACTGAAGCTTTCTTT.

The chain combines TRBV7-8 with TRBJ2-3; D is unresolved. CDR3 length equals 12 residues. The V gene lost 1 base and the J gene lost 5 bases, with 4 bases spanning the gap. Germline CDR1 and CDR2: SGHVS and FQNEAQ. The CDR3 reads CASSLDRDTQYF. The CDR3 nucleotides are TGTGCCAGCAGCTTAGACAGAGATACGCAGTATTTT.

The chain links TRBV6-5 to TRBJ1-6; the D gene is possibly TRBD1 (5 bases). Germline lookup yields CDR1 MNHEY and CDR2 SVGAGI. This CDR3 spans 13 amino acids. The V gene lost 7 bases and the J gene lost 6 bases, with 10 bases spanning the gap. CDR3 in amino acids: CASIRDSNSPLHF. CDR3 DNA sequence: TGTGCCAGCATTCGAGACAGTAATTCACCCCTCCACTTT.

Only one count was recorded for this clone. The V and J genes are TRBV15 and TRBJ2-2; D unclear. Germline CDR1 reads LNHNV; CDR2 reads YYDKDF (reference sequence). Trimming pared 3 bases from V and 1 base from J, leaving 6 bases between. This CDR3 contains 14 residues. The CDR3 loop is CATSRRENTGELFF. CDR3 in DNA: TGTGCCACCAGCAGGAGAGAGAACACCGGGGAGCTGTTTTTT.

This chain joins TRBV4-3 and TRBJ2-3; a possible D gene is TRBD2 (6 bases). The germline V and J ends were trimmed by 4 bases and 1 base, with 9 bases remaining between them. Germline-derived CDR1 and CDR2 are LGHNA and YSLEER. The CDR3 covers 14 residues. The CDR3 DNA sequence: TGCGCCAGCAGCCGCGGCGGGGGCACAGATACGCAGTATTTT. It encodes CASSRGGGTDTQYF.

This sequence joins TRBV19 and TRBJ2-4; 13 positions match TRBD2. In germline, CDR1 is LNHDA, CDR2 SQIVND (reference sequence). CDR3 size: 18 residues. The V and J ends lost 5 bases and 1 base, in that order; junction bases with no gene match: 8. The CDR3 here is CASSQGQGLAGAKNIQYF. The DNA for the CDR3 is TGTGCCAGTAGTCAAGGACAGGGACTAGCGGGGGCCAAAAACATTCAGTACTTC.

In DNA form, the CDR3 reads TGTGCCAGCAGTGAGCCCGGGGACTATGGCTACACCTTC. It translates to CASSEPGDYGYTF. The V and J genes are TRBV6-1 and TRBJ1-2, with D unresolved. With 3 bases removed from V and 3 bases from J, the gap between germline ends came to 8 bases. From germline, CDR1 is MNHNS and CDR2 SASEGT. This CDR3 is 13 amino acids long.

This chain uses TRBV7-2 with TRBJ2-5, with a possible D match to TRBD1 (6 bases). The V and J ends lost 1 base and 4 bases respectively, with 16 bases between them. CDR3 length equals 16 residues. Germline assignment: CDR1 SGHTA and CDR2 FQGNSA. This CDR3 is CASSLVKGRGGETQYF. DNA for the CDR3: TGTGCCAGCAGCTTAGTTAAGGGCAGGGGTGGAGAGACCCAGTACTTC.

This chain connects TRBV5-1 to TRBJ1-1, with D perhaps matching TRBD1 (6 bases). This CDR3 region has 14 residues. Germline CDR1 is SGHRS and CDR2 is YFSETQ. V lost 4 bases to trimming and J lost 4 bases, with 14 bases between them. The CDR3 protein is CASSPGDISTEAFF. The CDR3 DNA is TGCGCCAGCAGCCCAGGGGATATTAGCACTGAAGCTTTCTTT. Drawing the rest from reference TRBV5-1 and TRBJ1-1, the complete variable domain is KAGVTQTPRYLIKTRGQQVTLSCSPISGHRSVSWYQQTPGQGLQFLFEYFSETQRNKGNFPGRFSGRQFSNSRSEMNVSTLELGDSALYLCASSPGDISTEAFFGQGTRLTVV.

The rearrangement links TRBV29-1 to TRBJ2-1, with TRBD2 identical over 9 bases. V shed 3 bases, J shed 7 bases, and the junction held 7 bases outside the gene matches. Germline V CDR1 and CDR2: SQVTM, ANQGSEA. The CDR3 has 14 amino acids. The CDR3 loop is CSVESAGGRNEQFF. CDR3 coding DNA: TGCAGCGTTGAGAGTGCGGGAGGGCGGAATGAGCAGTTCTTC.

The CDR3 spells CASSLGQGSSGELFF. The CDR3 DNA sequence: TGCGCCAGCAGCTTGGGGCAGGGTTCCTCCGGGGAGCTGTTTTTT. J is TRBJ2-2 and V is TRBV5-1; D is perhaps TRBD1 (5 bases). The V end was cut by 0 bases, the J end by 6 bases, with 12 bases between. In germline, CDR1 is SGHRS, CDR2 YFSETQ. The CDR3 sequence is 15 residues long.

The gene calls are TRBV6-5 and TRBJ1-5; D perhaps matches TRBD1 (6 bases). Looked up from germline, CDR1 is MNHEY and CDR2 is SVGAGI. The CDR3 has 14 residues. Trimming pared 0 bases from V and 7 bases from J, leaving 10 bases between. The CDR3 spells CASSYSIRGQPQHF. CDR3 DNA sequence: TGTGCCAGCAGTTACTCGATCAGGGGCCAGCCCCAGCATTTT.

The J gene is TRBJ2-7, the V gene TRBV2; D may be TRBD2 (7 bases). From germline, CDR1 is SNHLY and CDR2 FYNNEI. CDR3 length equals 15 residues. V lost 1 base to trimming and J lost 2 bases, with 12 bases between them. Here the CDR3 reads CASSEGGGGTYEQYF. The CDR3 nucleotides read TGTGCCAGCAGTGAAGGGGGAGGGGGAACCTACGAGCAGTACTTC.

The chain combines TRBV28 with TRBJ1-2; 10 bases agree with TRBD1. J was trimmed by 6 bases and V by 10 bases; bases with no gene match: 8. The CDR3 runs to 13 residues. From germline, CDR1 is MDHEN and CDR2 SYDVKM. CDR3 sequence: CATTGQGTNGYTF. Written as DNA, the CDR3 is TGTGCCACCACGGGACAGGGGACGAATGGCTACACCTTC.

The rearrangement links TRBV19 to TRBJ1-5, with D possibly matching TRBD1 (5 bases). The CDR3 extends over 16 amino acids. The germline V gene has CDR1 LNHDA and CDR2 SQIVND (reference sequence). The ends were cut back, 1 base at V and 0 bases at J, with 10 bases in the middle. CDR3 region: CASSIADSYSNQPQHF. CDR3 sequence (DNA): TGTGCCAGTAGTATAGCCGACAGCTATAGCAATCAGCCCCAGCATTTT.

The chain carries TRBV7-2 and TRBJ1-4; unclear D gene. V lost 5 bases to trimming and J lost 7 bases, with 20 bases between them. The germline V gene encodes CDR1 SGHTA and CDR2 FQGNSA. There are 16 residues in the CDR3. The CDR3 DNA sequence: TGTGCCAGCAGCCCGGAGTCGCGGGTTTGGGGTGAAAAACTGTTTTTT. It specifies CASSPESRVWGEKLFF.

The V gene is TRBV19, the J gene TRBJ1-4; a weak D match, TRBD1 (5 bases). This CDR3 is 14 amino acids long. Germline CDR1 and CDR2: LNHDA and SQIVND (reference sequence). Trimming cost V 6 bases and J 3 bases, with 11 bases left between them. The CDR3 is CASSPGGANEKLFF. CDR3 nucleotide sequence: TGTGCCAGTAGCCCGGGGGGAGCTAATGAAAAACTGTTTTTT.

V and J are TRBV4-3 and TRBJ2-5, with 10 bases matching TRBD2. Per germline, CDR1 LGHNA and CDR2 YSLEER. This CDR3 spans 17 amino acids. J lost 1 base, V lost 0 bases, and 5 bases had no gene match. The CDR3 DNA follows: TGCGCCAGCAGCCAAGAGGCTAGCGGGGGCTTCCAAGAGACCCAGTACTTC. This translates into CASSQEASGGFQETQYF.

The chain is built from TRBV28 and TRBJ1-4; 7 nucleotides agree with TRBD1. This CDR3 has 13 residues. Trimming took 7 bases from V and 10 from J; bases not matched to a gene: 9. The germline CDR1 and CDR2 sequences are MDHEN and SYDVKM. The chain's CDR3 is CASIKRRGPKLFF. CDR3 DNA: TGTGCCAGCATAAAACGGAGGGGGCCAAAACTGTTTTTT.

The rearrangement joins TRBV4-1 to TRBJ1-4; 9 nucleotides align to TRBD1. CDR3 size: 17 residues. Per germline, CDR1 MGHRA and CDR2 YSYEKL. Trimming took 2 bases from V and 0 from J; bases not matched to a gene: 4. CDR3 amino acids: CASSQTGQGTTNEKLFF. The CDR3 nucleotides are TGCGCCAGCAGCCAAACTGGACAGGGGACAACTAATGAAAAACTGTTTTTT.

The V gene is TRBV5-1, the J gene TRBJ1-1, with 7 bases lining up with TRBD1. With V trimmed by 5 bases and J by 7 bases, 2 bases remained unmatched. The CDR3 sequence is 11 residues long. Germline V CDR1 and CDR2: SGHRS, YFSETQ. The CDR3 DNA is TGCGCCAGCAGGACAGGGATTGAAGCTTTCTTT. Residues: CASRTGIEAFF. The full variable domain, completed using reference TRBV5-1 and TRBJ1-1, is KAGVTQTPRYLIKTRGQQVTLSCSPISGHRSVSWYQQTPGQGLQFLFEYFSETQRNKGNFPGRFSGRQFSNSRSEMNVSTLELGDSALYLCASRTGIEAFFGQGTRLTVV.

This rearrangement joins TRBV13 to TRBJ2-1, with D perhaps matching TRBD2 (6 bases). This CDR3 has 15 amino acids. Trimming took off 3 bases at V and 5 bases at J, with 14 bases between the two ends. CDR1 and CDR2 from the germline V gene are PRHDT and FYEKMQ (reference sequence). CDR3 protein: CASSLGGGENNEQFF. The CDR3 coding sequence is TGTGCCAGCAGCTTGGGGGGAGGTGAAAACAATGAGCAGTTCTTC.